Listed below are T cell receptor beta chains from one sample, sequenced in a study of OX40 agonist ivuxolimab in advanced cancers. Sequencing used immunoSEQ multiplex PCR; TCRdb keeps in-frame clones, though not all of them. The table has under 80,000 clones, about nine tenths seen once. The sequencing here drew on CD4+ or CD8+ T cells sorted from blood, taken in a trial of the OX40 agonist ivuxolimab. These receptors came from an adult with an advanced solid tumor such as melanoma, head and neck, liver or kidney cancer. Each CDR3 is given with its conserved first and last residue. Fields, in order: V gene, J gene, CDR3 protein.

V gene: TRBV7-2
J gene: TRBJ1-1
CDR3 protein: CASSLEASFPEAFF

V gene: TRBV28
J gene: TRBJ1-2
CDR3 protein: CASRSYYGYTF

V gene: TRBV7-7
J gene: TRBJ2-3
CDR3 protein: CASSLTGEDTQYF

V gene: TRBV11-2
J gene: TRBJ1-4
CDR3 protein: CASSLTNEKLFF

V gene: TRBV7-9
J gene: TRBJ1-6
CDR3 protein: CASSLGSSYNSPLHF

V gene: TRBV15
J gene: TRBJ2-5
CDR3 protein: CATGTGRATQYF

V gene: TRBV9
J gene: TRBJ1-1
CDR3 protein: CASSVTGLTEAFF

V gene: TRBV2
J gene: TRBJ1-2
CDR3 protein: CASSVDGGYTF

V gene: TRBV5-6
J gene: TRBJ1-1
CDR3 protein: CASSPTLHRTRRDTEAFF

V gene: TRBV11-2
J gene: TRBJ1-1
CDR3 protein: CASSLVGVRGSNTEAFF

V gene: TRBV9
J gene: TRBJ1-6
CDR3 protein: CASSVGTGGSSYNSPLHF

V gene: TRBV10-1
J gene: TRBJ2-3
CDR3 protein: CASSESGDTQYF

V gene: TRBV5-4
J gene: TRBJ2-5
CDR3 protein: CASSLDLAGETQYF

V gene: TRBV7-9
J gene: TRBJ1-3
CDR3 protein: CAARIEAGNTIYF

V gene: TRBV19
J gene: TRBJ2-5
CDR3 protein: CASRGNLETQYF

V gene: TRBV5-1
J gene: TRBJ2-7
CDR3 protein: CASSRDRPSYEQYF

V gene: TRBV19
J gene: TRBJ1-2
CDR3 protein: CASIGGHYGYTF

V gene: TRBV5-4
J gene: TRBJ1-3
CDR3 protein: CASSLAAGGFSGNTIYF

V gene: TRBV15
J gene: TRBJ2-7
CDR3 protein: CATSRDQDRYEQYF

V gene: TRBV10-3
J gene: TRBJ2-2
CDR3 protein: CAISDWGGVTTGELFF

V gene: TRBV27
J gene: TRBJ1-1
CDR3 protein: CASSPRTNSFWVNTEAFF

V gene: TRBV27
J gene: TRBJ2-1
CDR3 protein: CASRGGGTYNEQFF

V gene: TRBV27
J gene: TRBJ2-2
CDR3 protein: CASKWRYTGELFF

V gene: TRBV5-1
J gene: TRBJ1-3
CDR3 protein: CASSPKPQFSGNTIYF

V gene: TRBV6-4
J gene: TRBJ2-1
CDR3 protein: CASSVGPYNEQFF

V gene: TRBV19
J gene: TRBJ2-2
CDR3 protein: CASRAGISGTGELFF

V gene: TRBV2
J gene: TRBJ2-7
CDR3 protein: CASREGLAGLYEQYF

V gene: TRBV30
J gene: TRBJ2-7
CDR3 protein: CAWSLGPGVWEQYF

V gene: TRBV4-1
J gene: TRBJ2-3
CDR3 protein: CASSQVPNTDTQYF

V gene: TRBV4-1
J gene: TRBJ1-5
CDR3 protein: CASSQGVNQPQHF

V gene: TRBV6-4
J gene: TRBJ1-1
CDR3 protein: CASTRAAGNTEAFF

V gene: TRBV5-6
J gene: TRBJ2-2
CDR3 protein: CASSLTGGSGELFF

V gene: TRBV29-1
J gene: TRBJ1-1
CDR3 protein: CSVESFAEAFF

V gene: TRBV9
J gene: TRBJ2-3
CDR3 protein: CASSPARPDTQYF

V gene: TRBV6-6
J gene: TRBJ1-4
CDR3 protein: CASSYPGQGEEKLFF

V gene: TRBV30
J gene: TRBJ1-2
CDR3 protein: CAWVAGMGGYTF

V gene: TRBV18
J gene: TRBJ1-3
CDR3 protein: CASSPGDRGLVSGNTIYF

V gene: TRBV10-1
J gene: TRBJ1-2
CDR3 protein: CASSESWGYGYTF

V gene: TRBV11-2
J gene: TRBJ2-7
CDR3 protein: CASRRASGLFRQYF

V gene: TRBV9
J gene: TRBJ2-6
CDR3 protein: CASSVGANLPGANVLTF

V gene: TRBV28
J gene: TRBJ1-2
CDR3 protein: CASSFSEANYGYTF